The 14 T cell receptor beta chains presented below share a single source sample, sequenced in a study of T cells after yellow fever vaccination. MiXCR, run by TCRdb on the 5' RACE reads, gives a single entry per CDR3 protein. The repertoire holds 350,000 to 450,000 distinct CDR3 sequences, approximately 5.7% seen once, with 15% in the top ten. Sequences were derived from PBMCs, sampled 5 days after the yellow fever booster vaccination. Receptors were obtained from a man aged 30-40 years who received the YFV17D yellow fever vaccine.

The V and J genes are TRBV12-5 and TRBJ2-2; a weak D match, TRBD1 (6 bases). CDR3 length equals 13 residues. Germline assignment: CDR1 LGHNT and CDR2 FRNRAP. V dropped 5 bases and J dropped 6 bases, with 10 bases sitting between them. CDR3 sequence: CASGQTGPGELFF. CDR3 sequence (DNA): TGTGCTAGTGGTCAGACAGGACCCGGGGAGCTGTTTTTT. Full variable domain (rest looked up from reference TRBV12-5 and TRBJ2-2): DARVTQTPRHKVTEMGQEVTMRCQPILGHNTVFWYRQTMMQGLELLAYFRNRAPLDDSGMPKDRFSAEMPDATLATLKIQPSEPRDSAVYFCASGQTGPGELFFGEGSRLTVL.

This clonotype was detected a few times. This rearrangement joins TRBV6-5 to TRBJ1-2; no definite D call. The CDR3 length is 15 residues. V was cut by 3 bases and J by 4 bases, with 15 bases left in between. CDR1 and CDR2 (germline): MNHEY, SVGAGI. Here the CDR3 DNA reads TGTGCCAGCAGTTATGGCCCCCTTTCCCGCTATGGCTACACCTTC. It yields the protein CASSYGPLSRYGYTF.

This clonotype was found a few times. The CDR3 loop reads CSAKRSPNYNEQFF. For the CDR3, the DNA is TGCAGTGCAAAGAGGTCGCCGAACTACAATGAGCAGTTCTTC. The chain combines TRBV20-1 with TRBJ2-1, with D unresolved. Between the trimmed V and J ends, which lost 6 bases and 3 bases, there was a span of 15 bases. The V gene's germline CDR1 is DFQATT and CDR2 SNEGSKA (reference sequence). The CDR3 sequence is 14 residues long.

This clonotype was observed many times. The chain has TRBV27 and TRBJ2-7, with D possibly being TRBD1 (6 bases). The CDR3 runs to 15 residues. V was shortened by 5 bases and J by 2 bases, with 16 bases between the two germline ends. CDR1 is MNHEY and CDR2 is SMNVEV in the germline V gene (reference sequence). The CDR3 loop reads CASSPGHGRAYEQYF. The CDR3, as DNA: TGTGCCAGCAGTCCGGGACACGGACGGGCCTACGAGCAGTACTTC.

The genes are TRBV20-1 and TRBJ2-7; D is unresolved. In germline, CDR1 is DFQATT, CDR2 SNEGSKA (reference sequence). The CDR3 is 13 amino acids. V lost 5 bases and J 2 bases, leaving 13 bases between the germline ends. The chain's CDR3 is CSAQFVGTYEQYF. DNA for the CDR3: TGCAGTGCTCAGTTCGTTGGTACCTACGAGCAGTACTTC.

In this sample, this clonotype turned up many times. V usage is TRBV20-1 and J usage is TRBJ2-5, with TRBD2 matching 11 bases. V trimming: 5 bases; J trimming: 5 bases; junction bases outside the gene matches: 10. Looked up from germline, CDR1 is DFQATT and CDR2 is SNEGSKA (reference sequence). The CDR3 totals 15 residues. CDR3 protein: CSAPIAGGPRETQYF. The DNA of the CDR3 is TGCAGTGCTCCGATAGCGGGAGGGCCTCGGGAGACCCAGTACTTC.

The rearrangement links TRBV24-1 to TRBJ1-2, with TRBD1 matching over 7 bases. The CDR3 is 13 amino acids. After removal of 7 bases from V and 6 bases from J, the junction contained 7 bases not matched to a gene. CDR1 KGHDR and CDR2 SFDVKD come from the germline V gene. CDR3 DNA: TGTGCCACCAGCGATCGGGGGACAGATGGCTACACCTTC. It encodes CATSDRGTDGYTF.

The CDR3 loop is CASSLARSGGYNEQFF. In DNA form, the CDR3 reads TGTGCCAGCAGCTTAGCCCGTAGCGGGGGATACAATGAGCAGTTCTTC. The chain recombines TRBV7-2 with TRBJ2-1, with 9 bases fitting TRBD2. The CDR3 has 16 amino acids. The V gene's germline CDR1 is SGHTA and CDR2 FQGNSA. V was clipped by 0 bases and J by 4 bases; unmatched bases: 4.

This clonotype was detected a few times. The CDR3 sequence is CASSYSKSWEGGTGELFF. The CDR3 DNA follows: TGTGCCAGCAGTTACTCGAAGAGTTGGGAGGGGGGCACCGGGGAGCTGTTTTTT. This sequence joins TRBV6-2 or TRBV6-3 and TRBJ2-2, with D perhaps matching TRBD2 (7 bases). V lost 0 bases and J lost 4, with 18 bases in between. Germline V gene lookup returns CDR1 MNHEY and CDR2 SVGEGT. This CDR3 contains 18 residues.

The CDR3 sequence: CASSQGMSSYNEQFF. The CDR3 nucleotides are TGCGCCAGCAGCCAAGGTATGAGCTCCTACAATGAGCAGTTCTTC. The chain employs TRBV4-3 and TRBJ2-1; D not resolved. Trimming took off 1 base at V and 0 bases at J, with 7 bases between the two ends. This CDR3 contains 15 residues. In germline, CDR1 is LGHNA, CDR2 YSLEER.

V usage is TRBV19 and J usage is TRBJ2-7; 8 bases fit TRBD1. This CDR3 has 14 amino acids. V lost 4 bases and J lost 5; bases outside the gene matches: 7. CDR1 LNHDA and CDR2 SQIVND come from the germline V gene (reference sequence). CDR3 bases: TGTGCCAGTAGTAGAGGCAGGGGGCTCCACGAGCAGTACTTC. It codes for CASSRGRGLHEQYF.

This clonotype was counted ten times or more. The rearrangement joins TRBV20-1 to TRBJ2-3; D perhaps matches TRBD1 (6 bases). The CDR3 runs to 16 residues. V shed 3 bases and J shed 6 bases, with 22 bases lying between them. Per the germline V gene, CDR1 is DFQATT and CDR2 is SNEGSKA (reference sequence). In nucleotides, the CDR3 is TGCAGTGCTAGGAGAAATAGGCAGGGGCGAGGGGATACGCAGTATTTT. The encoded protein is CSARRNRQGRGDTQYF.

On this clonotype: This may be a read error, as it is one base from a much larger clone. The J gene is TRBJ2-3, the V gene TRBV7-9; 10 bases align to TRBD2. The germline CDR1 and CDR2 sequences are SEHNR and FQNEAQ (reference sequence). The CDR3 runs 16 residues. With V trimmed by 5 bases and J by 7 bases, 12 bases remained unmatched. In nucleotides, the CDR3 is TGTGCCAGCAGCCCAGGACTAGCGGCAGAGGGGTATACGCAGTATTTT. It is translated as CASSPGLAAEGYTQYF. The entire variable domain, with the rest obtained from reference TRBV7-9 and TRBJ2-3, is as follows: DTGVSQNPRHKITKRGQNVTFRCDPISEHNRLYWYRQTLGQGPEFLTYFQNEAQLEKSRLLSDRFSAERPKGSFSTLEIQRTEQGDSAMYLCASSPGLAAEGYTQYFGPGTRLTVL.

This clonotype has just a few counts. CDR3 sequence: CASSQSWGGQAFF. CDR3 bases: TGTGCCAGCAGCCAGTCGTGGGGAGGGCAGGCTTTCTTT. The chain links TRBV7-9 to TRBJ1-1; D not certain. This CDR3 has 13 amino acids. Germline V lookup: CDR1 SEHNR, CDR2 FQNEAQ (reference sequence). Trimming pared 5 bases from V and 11 bases from J, leaving 18 bases between.